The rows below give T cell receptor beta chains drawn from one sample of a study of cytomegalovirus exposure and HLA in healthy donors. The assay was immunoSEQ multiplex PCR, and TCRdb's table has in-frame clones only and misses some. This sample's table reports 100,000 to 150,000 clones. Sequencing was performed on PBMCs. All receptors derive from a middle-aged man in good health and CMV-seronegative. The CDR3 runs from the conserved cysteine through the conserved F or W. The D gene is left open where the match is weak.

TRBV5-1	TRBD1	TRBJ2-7	TGCGCCAGCAGCCCCGGGACAGGGTCCTACGAGCAGTACTTC	CASSPGTGSYEQYF
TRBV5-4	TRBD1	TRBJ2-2	TGTGCCAGCAGCCGGGACAGGGTAAACACCGGGGAGCTGTTTTTT	CASSRDRVNTGELFF
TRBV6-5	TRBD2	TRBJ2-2	TGTGCCAGCAGTTATGCGGGGGACGCGAACACCGGGGAGCTGTTTTTT	CASSYAGDANTGELFF
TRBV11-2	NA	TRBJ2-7	TGTGCCAGCAGCTTAGCCAGGACAGCTACCTACGAGCAGTACTTC	CASSLARTATYEQYF
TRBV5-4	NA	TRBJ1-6	TGTGCCAGCAGCCAAAGACAGCGCCCTTCACCCCTCCACTTT	CASSQRQRPSPLHF
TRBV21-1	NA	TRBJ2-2	TGTGCCAGGTTAAGCGGGAGTTCTTCCGGGGAGCTGTTTTTT	CARLSGSSSGELFF
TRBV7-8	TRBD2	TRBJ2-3	TGTGCCAGCAGCGGCGGACTAGCGGAACGCACAGATACGCAGTATTTT	CASSGGLAERTDTQYF
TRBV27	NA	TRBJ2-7	TGTGCCAGCAGTTTAGGAGAACCTCAACTCTACGAGCAGTACTTC	CASSLGEPQLYEQYF
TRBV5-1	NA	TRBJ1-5	TGCGCCAGCAGCTATGGAGAGAACCAGCCCCAGCATTTT	CASSYGENQPQHF
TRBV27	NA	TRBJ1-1	TGTGCCAGCAGTTCAGACAGGACTTCAGTCACTGAAGCTTTCTTT	CASSSDRTSVTEAFF
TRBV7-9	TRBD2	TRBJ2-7	TGTGCCAGCAGCCCTCGCGGACTAGCGGAGTCCTACGAGCAGTACTTC	CASSPRGLAESYEQYF
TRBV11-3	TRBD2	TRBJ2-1	TGTGCCAGCAGCTTAGTAGGACTAGCGGGAGTGGATGAGCAGTTCTTC	CASSLVGLAGVDEQFF
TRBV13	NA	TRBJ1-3	TGTGCCAGCAGCACCCGGGACATCGGCGCCACCATATATTTT	CASSTRDIGATIYF
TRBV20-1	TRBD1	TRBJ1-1	TGCAGTGCTAGGAACGACAGGGGGGGTTTCTTT	CSARNDRGGFF
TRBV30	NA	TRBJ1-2	TGTGCCTGGAGTAGTACAAGTTATGGCTACACCTTC	CAWSSTSYGYTF
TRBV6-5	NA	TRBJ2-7	TGTGCCAGCAGTCTCGGAGACGCCTACGAGCAGTACTTC	CASSLGDAYEQYF